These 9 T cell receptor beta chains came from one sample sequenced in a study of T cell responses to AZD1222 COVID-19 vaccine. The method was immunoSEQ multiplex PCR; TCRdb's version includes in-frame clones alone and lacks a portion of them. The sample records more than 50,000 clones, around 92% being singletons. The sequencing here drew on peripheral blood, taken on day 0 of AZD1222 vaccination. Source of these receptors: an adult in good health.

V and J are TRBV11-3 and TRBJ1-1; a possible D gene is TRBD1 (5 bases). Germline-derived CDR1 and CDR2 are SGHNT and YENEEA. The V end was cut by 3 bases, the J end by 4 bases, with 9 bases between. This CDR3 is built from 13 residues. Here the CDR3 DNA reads TGTGCCAGCAGCTTCCAGGGTAGCACTGAAGCTTTCTTT. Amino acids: CASSFQGSTEAFF.

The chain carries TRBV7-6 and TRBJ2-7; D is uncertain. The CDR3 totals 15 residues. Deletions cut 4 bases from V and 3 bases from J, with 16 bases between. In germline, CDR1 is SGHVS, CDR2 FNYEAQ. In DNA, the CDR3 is TGTGCCAGCAGCTCCGACCCGGGTCAATTCTACGAGCAGTACTTC. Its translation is CASSSDPGQFYEQYF.

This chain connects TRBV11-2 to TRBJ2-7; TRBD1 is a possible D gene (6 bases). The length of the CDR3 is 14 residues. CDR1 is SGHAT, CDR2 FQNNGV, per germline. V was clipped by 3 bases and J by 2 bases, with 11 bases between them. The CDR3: CASSFQQGPYEQYF. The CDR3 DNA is TGTGCCAGCAGCTTCCAACAGGGTCCCTACGAGCAGTACTTC.

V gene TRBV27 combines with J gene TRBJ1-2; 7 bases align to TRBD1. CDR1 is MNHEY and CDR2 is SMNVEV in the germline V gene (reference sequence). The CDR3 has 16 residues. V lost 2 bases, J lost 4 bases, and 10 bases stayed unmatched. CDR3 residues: CASSLRAGGSIYGYTF. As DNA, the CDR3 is TGTGCCAGCAGTTTACGCGCAGGGGGGTCGATCTATGGCTACACCTTC.

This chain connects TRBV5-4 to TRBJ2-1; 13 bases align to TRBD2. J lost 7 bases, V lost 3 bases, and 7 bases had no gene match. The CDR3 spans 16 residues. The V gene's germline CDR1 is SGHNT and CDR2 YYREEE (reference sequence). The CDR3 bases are TGTGCCAGCAGCTCGAGGACTAGCGGGAGCTTAAATGAGCAGTTCTTC. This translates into CASSSRTSGSLNEQFF.

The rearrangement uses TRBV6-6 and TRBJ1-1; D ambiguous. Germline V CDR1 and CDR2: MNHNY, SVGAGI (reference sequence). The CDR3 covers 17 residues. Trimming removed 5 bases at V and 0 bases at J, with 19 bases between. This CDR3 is CASSRQPAPTMNTEAFF. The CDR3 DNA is TGTGCCAGCAGTCGCCAGCCGGCGCCAACTATGAACACTGAAGCTTTCTTT.

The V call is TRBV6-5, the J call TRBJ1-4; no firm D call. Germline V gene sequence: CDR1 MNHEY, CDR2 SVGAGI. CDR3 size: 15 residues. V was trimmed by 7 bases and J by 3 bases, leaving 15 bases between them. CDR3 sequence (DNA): TGTGCCAGCACCCTGGCGGGAGCGGCTAATGAAAAACTGTTTTTT. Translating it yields CASTLAGAANEKLFF.

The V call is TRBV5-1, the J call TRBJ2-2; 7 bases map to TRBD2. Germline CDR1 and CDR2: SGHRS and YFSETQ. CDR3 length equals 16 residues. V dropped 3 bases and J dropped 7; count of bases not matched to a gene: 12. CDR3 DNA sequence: TGCGCCAGCAGCTCCCTTGGGGGATCTAGCGGCGGGGAGCTGTTTTTT. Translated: CASSSLGGSSGGELFF. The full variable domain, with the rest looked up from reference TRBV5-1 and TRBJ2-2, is KAGVTQTPRYLIKTRGQQVTLSCSPISGHRSVSWYQQTPGQGLQFLFEYFSETQRNKGNFPGRFSGRQFSNSRSEMNVSTLELGDSALYLCASSSLGGSSGGELFFGEGSRLTVL.

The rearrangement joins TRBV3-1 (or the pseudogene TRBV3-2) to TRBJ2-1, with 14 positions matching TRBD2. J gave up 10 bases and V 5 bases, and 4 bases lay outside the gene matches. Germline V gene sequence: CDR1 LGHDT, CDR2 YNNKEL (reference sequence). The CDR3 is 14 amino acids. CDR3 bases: TGTGCCAGCAGCAAGGGACTAGCGGGAGTGGAGCAGTTCTTC. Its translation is CASSKGLAGVEQFF.